The rows below give T cell receptor beta chains drawn from one sample of a study of neurological immune-mediated disorders. One entry per CDR3 protein, called by TCRdb with MiXCR from the 5' RACE reads. The table records around 55,000 distinct CDR3 sequences, over 3.5% of them present only once. Sequenced sample: CD4+ T cells from blood. These receptors were taken from a woman between 35 and 50 years old with multiple sclerosis. Both conserved end residues are part of each CDR3. Fields, in order: clone size, D gene, V gene, J gene, CDR3 DNA, CDR3 protein. D genes are given only for firm matches. Not all rows give a size; the values are once, few, many and, for expanded clones, a class.

abundance: many; d_gene: TRBD1; v_gene: TRBV2; j_gene: TRBJ2-5; CDR3nt: TGTGCCAGCAACCGGGACAGGTGGCAGGAGACCCAGTACTTC; CDR3aa: CASNRDRWQETQYF
abundance: many; d_gene: .; v_gene: TRBV21-1; j_gene: TRBJ1-4; CDR3nt: TGTGCCAGCACCGTGGATACTTACAGGGGGCGCGGAGAAAAACTGTTTTTT; CDR3aa: CASTVDTYRGRGEKLFF
abundance: many; d_gene: .; v_gene: TRBV5-1; j_gene: TRBJ1-2; CDR3nt: TGCGCCAGCAGATCTGACCGGAGCTATGGCTACACCTTC; CDR3aa: CASRSDRSYGYTF
abundance: many; d_gene: TRBD1; v_gene: TRBV27; j_gene: TRBJ1-5; CDR3nt: TGTGCCAGCAGTTTATCAGGGACAGTCGGCAATCAGCCCCAGCATTTT; CDR3aa: CASSLSGTVGNQPQHF
abundance: many; d_gene: .; v_gene: TRBV4-1; j_gene: TRBJ1-2; CDR3nt: TGCGCCAGCAGCCCCTGGACAGTGAACTATGGCTACACCTTC; CDR3aa: CASSPWTVNYGYTF
abundance: many; d_gene: .; v_gene: TRBV11-2; j_gene: TRBJ1-1; CDR3nt: TGTGCCAGCAGCTTAGTAACGCCGGGTACCCTCTTT; CDR3aa: CASSLVTPGTLF
abundance: many; d_gene: .; v_gene: TRBV20-1; j_gene: TRBJ2-7; CDR3nt: TGCAGTGCTGGGCAGGGAACAGACGAGCAGTACTTC; CDR3aa: CSAGQGTDEQYF
abundance: .; d_gene: .; v_gene: TRBV30; j_gene: TRBJ1-5; CDR3nt: TGTGCCTGGGGACACGATAGCAATCAGCCCCAGCATTTT; CDR3aa: CAWGHDSNQPQHF
abundance: many; d_gene: .; v_gene: TRBV2; j_gene: TRBJ1-5; CDR3nt: TGTGCCAGCAGTGAATTGACATTAAATCAGCCCCAGCATTTT; CDR3aa: CASSELTLNQPQHF
abundance: many; d_gene: .; v_gene: TRBV20-1; j_gene: TRBJ2-2; CDR3nt: TGCAGTGCCAGGGGAGGGGATACCGGGGAGCTGTTTTTT; CDR3aa: CSARGGDTGELFF
abundance: many; d_gene: .; v_gene: TRBV2; j_gene: TRBJ1-2; CDR3nt: TGTGCCAGGAGCGCGGGGGGACGACACTATGGCTACACCTTC; CDR3aa: CARSAGGRHYGYTF
abundance: many; d_gene: .; v_gene: TRBV5-1; j_gene: TRBJ2-1; CDR3nt: TGCGCCAGCAGCTTGGTTCCGGGGTCCAATGAGCAGTTCTTC; CDR3aa: CASSLVPGSNEQFF
abundance: many; d_gene: .; v_gene: TRBV9; j_gene: TRBJ2-7; CDR3nt: TGTGCCAGCAGCGGAGGGGGGACTATGGAATACGAGCAGTACTTC; CDR3aa: CASSGGGTMEYEQYF
abundance: many; d_gene: TRBD1; v_gene: TRBV18; j_gene: TRBJ2-1; CDR3nt: TGTGCCAGCTCACTACCACAGGGGGCGGAGAAGTTCTTC; CDR3aa: CASSLPQGAEKFF
abundance: many; d_gene: .; v_gene: TRBV7-2; j_gene: TRBJ2-1; CDR3nt: TGTGCCAGCAGCCTAGGACAAGGTATGGGCTATGAGCAGTTCTTC; CDR3aa: CASSLGQGMGYEQFF
abundance: many; d_gene: TRBD1; v_gene: TRBV18; j_gene: TRBJ1-2; CDR3nt: TGTGCCAGCTCACCGGACAGGGGGCATGGCTACACCTTC; CDR3aa: CASSPDRGHGYTF
abundance: many; d_gene: TRBD1; v_gene: TRBV10-3; j_gene: TRBJ1-4; CDR3nt: TGTGCCATCAGCCGGGACAGAGCTGAAAAACTGTTTTTT; CDR3aa: CAISRDRAEKLFF
abundance: many; d_gene: .; v_gene: TRBV6-1; j_gene: TRBJ2-1; CDR3nt: TGTGCCAGCATTAGACAGCCCTCCTACAATGAGCAGTTCTTC; CDR3aa: CASIRQPSYNEQFF
abundance: many; d_gene: .; v_gene: TRBV20-1; j_gene: TRBJ2-1; CDR3nt: TGCAGTGCTAGAGATAGGAGGCAGGGGGAGGCTGAGCAGTTCTTC; CDR3aa: CSARDRRQGEAEQFF
abundance: many; d_gene: TRBD1; v_gene: TRBV5-1; j_gene: TRBJ2-3; CDR3nt: TGCGCCAGCAACCCGGGACAGGTTACAGATACGCAGTATTTT; CDR3aa: CASNPGQVTDTQYF
abundance: many; d_gene: .; v_gene: TRBV5-1; j_gene: TRBJ1-1; CDR3nt: TGCGCCAGCAGCCCACAGGGCGGAGCCTTCACTGAAGCTTTCTTT; CDR3aa: CASSPQGGAFTEAFF
abundance: many; d_gene: TRBD2; v_gene: TRBV7-9; j_gene: TRBJ2-1; CDR3nt: TGTGCCAGCAGCTTAGTCGGTAGCGGGGAGCAGTTCTTC; CDR3aa: CASSLVGSGEQFF
abundance: .; d_gene: .; v_gene: TRBV4-1; j_gene: TRBJ1-6; CDR3nt: .; CDR3aa: CASSFYICSAPRTGEDSPLHF
abundance: many; d_gene: .; v_gene: TRBV5-4; j_gene: TRBJ1-2; CDR3nt: TGTGCCAGCAGCTTGGGAGGCACAGGGAGCCTAATCGGCTACACCTTC; CDR3aa: CASSLGGTGSLIGYTF
abundance: many; d_gene: .; v_gene: TRBV25-1; j_gene: TRBJ2-3; CDR3nt: TGTGCCAGCAGCGAAATAGGGCCTCCTGCGGAAGGTACGCAGTATTTT; CDR3aa: CASSEIGPPAEGTQYF
abundance: many; d_gene: .; v_gene: TRBV5-1; j_gene: TRBJ2-2; CDR3nt: TGCGCCAGCAGCTTGGTCCAAACCACCGGGGAGCTGTTTTTT; CDR3aa: CASSLVQTTGELFF